Shown below are 15 T cell receptor beta chains from a single sample sequenced in a study of blood T cell repertoires in COVID-19 (dated by TCRdb to the early 2020s). Receptors were amplified or captured by the immunoSEQ multiplex PCR assay. As stored in TCRdb, this immuneACCESS dataset retains in-frame rearrangements with V and J assigned. A fraction of the clones does not appear; measured against another copy, unresolved V genes explain less than half of the discrepancy, and the remainder lacks a known reason. Within this sample are some 64,000 clones, with roughly 84% of them counted one time only. The ten biggest clones cover approximately 16% of the sample. The sequencing sample was made of peripheral blood. Receptor source: a man aged 55 to 70 with COVID-19, enrolled during active disease.

The rearrangement links TRBV2 to TRBJ2-5; a weak D match, TRBD2 (5 bases). The CDR3 is 16 amino acids. V dropped 4 bases and J dropped 2 bases, with 17 bases sitting between them. The germline CDR1 and CDR2 sequences are SNHLY and FYNNEI. CDR3 nucleotide sequence: TGTGCCAGCAGTGCATCGACGTACGGGATACAAGAGACCCAGTACTTC. It specifies CASSASTYGIQETQYF.

This clone was seen once. V is TRBV7-3 and J is TRBJ2-3; perhaps TRBD2 as D (6 bases). Trimming stripped 4 bases from V and 4 bases from J, with 9 bases between. Germline V CDR1 and CDR2: SGHTA, FQGTGA. The CDR3 has 13 residues. The CDR3 sequence is CASSSDYPDTQYF. CDR3 bases: TGTGCCAGCAGCTCGGACTATCCAGATACGCAGTATTTT.

This chain joins TRBV11-2 and TRBJ2-7; 7 bases agree with TRBD2. Germline V gene data show CDR1 as SGHAT and CDR2 as FQNNGV. V lost 5 bases to trimming and J lost 2 bases; unmatched junction nucleotides: 9. The CDR3 is 15 amino acids. For the CDR3, the DNA is TGTGCCAGCAGCCCGTCAGTGGGGGGGACCTACGAGCAGTACTTC. Protein product: CASSPSVGGTYEQYF. The whole variable domain, remainder taken from reference TRBV11-2 and TRBJ2-7, is EAGVAQSPRYKIIEKRQSVAFWCNPISGHATLYWYQQILGQGPKLLIQFQNNGVVDDSQLPKDRFSAERLKGVDSTLKIQPAKLEDSAVYLCASSPSVGGTYEQYFGPGTRLTVT.

Concerning this clone: Its ends do not fully match the called genes, so a read error is possible. This chain connects TRBV5-1 to TRBJ2-5, with D hard to call. The CDR3 totals 12 residues. From germline, CDR1 is SGHRS and CDR2 YFSETQ. This CDR3 reads CASRLGQETQYF. Written as DNA, the CDR3 is TGCGCCAGCAGGTTGGGCCAGGAGACCCAGTACTTC.

The CDR3 coding sequence is TGTGCCTTTCACCAGGGGCCCTCCGGGGCCAACGTCCTGACTTTC. Protein product: CAFHQGPSGANVLTF. The chain carries TRBV30 and TRBJ2-6; weak D call: TRBD1 (6 bases). This CDR3 comprises 15 residues. Germline V gene sequence: CDR1 GTSNPN, CDR2 SVGIG (reference sequence). The ends were cut back, 7 bases at V and 4 bases at J, with 17 bases in the middle.

The chain is built from TRBV25-1 and TRBJ1-5; 7 positions agree with TRBD1. The CDR3 is 12 amino acids. Trimming removed 6 bases from V and 7 bases from J; junction bases left unmatched: 3. The germline V gene has CDR1 MGHDK and CDR2 SYGVNS. The CDR3 bases are TGTGCCAGCAGACAGGGGTGGCAGCCCCAGCATTTT. This codes for CASRQGWQPQHF.

The CDR3 spells CASSDRLFNQPQHF. CDR3 sequence (DNA): TGTGCCAGCAGTGACAGGTTGTTCAATCAGCCCCAGCATTTT. The rearrangement joins TRBV25-1 to TRBJ1-5; D gene ambiguous. The CDR3 is 14 amino acids. V dropped 3 bases and J dropped 3 bases, with 9 bases sitting between them. Germline lookup yields CDR1 MGHDK and CDR2 SYGVNS.

V is TRBV29-1 and J is TRBJ2-4; D perhaps matches TRBD2 (6 bases). Germline V gene sequence: CDR1 SQVTM, CDR2 ANQGSEA. The V gene lost 6 bases and the J gene lost 0 bases, with 9 bases spanning the gap. CDR3 length: 13 amino acids. The CDR3 sequence: CSVRELAKNIQYF. The DNA of the CDR3 is TGCAGCGTCCGGGAGTTAGCCAAAAACATTCAGTACTTC.

V is TRBV12-3 or TRBV12-4 and J is TRBJ2-3; no clear D. V dropped 5 bases and J dropped 5 bases, with 5 bases sitting between them. The CDR3 runs 11 residues. The DNA for the CDR3 is TGTGCCAGCAGTCCTAGAGATACGCAGTATTTT. This translates into CASSPRDTQYF.

The chain has TRBV5-1 and TRBJ2-7; 7 bases agree with TRBD2. V shed 4 bases and J 6 bases; nucleotides not matched to a gene: 19. The CDR3 has 17 residues. The germline gives CDR1 SGHRS, CDR2 YFSETQ. CDR3 region: CASSLSGGLGLFPEQYF. The CDR3 coding sequence is TGCGCCAGCAGCCTGTCGGGGGGTTTAGGATTATTTCCCGAGCAGTACTTC.

The chain employs TRBV2 and TRBJ1-5, with D unclear. The germline V gene has CDR1 SNHLY and CDR2 FYNNEI. Trimming removed 4 bases at V and 3 bases at J, with 7 bases between. CDR3 size: 13 residues. The CDR3 loop reads CASSGDFNQPQHF. The CDR3 DNA reads as TGTGCCAGCAGTGGAGATTTCAATCAGCCCCAGCATTTT.

The genes are TRBV2 and TRBJ1-6; TRBD1 matches at 9 bases. Germline-derived CDR1 and CDR2 are SNHLY and FYNNEI. This CDR3 region has 15 residues. V was clipped by 5 bases and J by 6 bases; unmatched bases: 5. The CDR3 nucleotides are TGTGCCAGCAGTAGCGCGGGACAGGGTAATTCACCCCTCCACTTT. This translates into CASSSAGQGNSPLHF. Together with reference TRBV2 and TRBJ1-6, the CDR3 gives the full variable domain: EPEVTQTPSHQVTQMGQEVILRCVPISNHLYFYWYRQILGQKVEFLVSFYNNEISEKSEIFDDQFSVERPDGSNFTLKIRSTKLEDSAMYFCASSSAGQGNSPLHFGNGTRLTVT.

The V gene is TRBV5-1, the J gene TRBJ2-7; TRBD1 is a possible D gene (7 bases). V was clipped by 4 bases and J by 2 bases, with 13 bases between them. The CDR3 consists of 14 residues. Germline V gives CDR1 SGHRS, CDR2 YFSETQ. The CDR3 loop is CASSGGTAPYEQYF. As DNA, the CDR3 is TGCGCCAGCAGCGGAGGGACAGCTCCCTACGAGCAGTACTTC. Full variable domain (remainder filled in from reference TRBV5-1 and TRBJ2-7): KAGVTQTPRYLIKTRGQQVTLSCSPISGHRSVSWYQQTPGQGLQFLFEYFSETQRNKGNFPGRFSGRQFSNSRSEMNVSTLELGDSALYLCASSGGTAPYEQYFGPGTRLTVT.

The chain joins TRBV7-2 to TRBJ2-3, with 8 bases lining up with TRBD1. V was pared by 4 bases and J by 2 bases, with 5 bases of the junction left unmatched. Germline V CDR1 and CDR2: SGHTA, FQGNSA. The CDR3 length is 15 residues. For the CDR3, the DNA is TGTGCCAGCAGCTGGGGGACAGGAAACACAGATACGCAGTATTTT. Translating it yields CASSWGTGNTDTQYF.

Here the CDR3 DNA reads TGTGCCAGCAGCCAAGATCTGGGAGTTTATGGCTACACCTTC. As protein: CASSQDLGVYGYTF. The chain uses TRBV3-1 (or the pseudogene TRBV3-2) and TRBJ1-2; unclear D gene. The CDR3 covers 14 residues. The germline V and J ends were trimmed by 0 bases and 5 bases, with 10 bases remaining between them. CDR1 is LGHDT, CDR2 YNNKEL, per germline (reference sequence).